This T cell receptor beta chain was identified during a study of early stage breast cancer tumors. Study at large: ER+/PR+/HER2- status applied to about 70% of the 16 invasive breast tumors. Under 10 ER+/PR+/HER2- tumors were invasive ductal; a few were invasive lobular. Regarding the study as a whole: Compared with adjacent normal breast tissue, tumors showed about 2.5-fold greater T cell density and higher clonality. Tumor and normal breast were distinguished via blood comparison in about 85% of the 16 patients.

In regard to this clone: The antigen is undetermined.

TCRdb keeps only in-frame clones here, not all; method: immunoSEQ multiplex PCR. The repertoire holds about 69,000 clones, with more than 70% as singletons. The receptor's source is a person in their 40s with breast cancer. The sequencing input was blood.

For the CDR3, the DNA is TGCGCCAGCAGCCAAGCCGGCGGAGCAGGGGGGAGGACCGGGGAGCTGTTTTTT. It translates to CASSQAGGAGGRTGELFF. This sequence joins TRBV4-1 and TRBJ2-2, with D tentatively TRBD1 (7 bases). CDR3 length equals 18 residues. The germline CDR1 and CDR2 sequences are MGHRA and YSYEKL. V gave up 1 base and J gave up 5 bases, with 20 bases separating them.